Following are 31 T cell receptor beta chains from one sample sequenced in a study of cytomegalovirus exposure and HLA in healthy donors. 60 Vbeta and 13 Jbeta primers were used in PCR. Profiling relied on immunoSEQ multiplex PCR, and the TCRdb table lists in-frame clones only, not all of them. This table holds 140,000 to 150,000 clones, around three quarters found once. The material sequenced was PBMCs. These receptors were collected from a man aged 35-49 years in good health and CMV-seronegative.

Only one count was recorded for this clone. The V call is TRBV30, the J call TRBJ2-3; 11 bases are shared with TRBD2. The V and J ends lost 4 bases and 6 bases, in that order; junction bases with no gene match: 0. Germline V gene sequence: CDR1 GTSNPN, CDR2 SVGIG (reference sequence). This CDR3 comprises 12 residues. CDR3 bases: TGTGCCTGGACTAGCGGGGGGGATACGCAGTATTTT. This sequence encodes CAWTSGGDTQYF.

J is TRBJ2-7 and V is TRBV5-6; 7 bases line up with TRBD1. The trim removed 4 bases at V and 3 bases at J, leaving 4 bases unmatched. CDR3 length equals 13 residues. Germline V lookup: CDR1 SGHDT, CDR2 YYEEEE. This CDR3 reads CASSRGTDYEQYF. In DNA form, the CDR3 reads TGTGCCAGCAGCAGGGGGACAGACTACGAGCAGTACTTC.

The chain links TRBV4-1 to TRBJ2-1, with 10 nucleotides matching TRBD2. The V gene end was trimmed by 3 bases and the J gene end by 8 bases; junction bases not matched to a gene: 4. The CDR3 runs to 14 residues. Germline lookup yields CDR1 MGHRA and CDR2 YSYEKL. This CDR3 is CASSHASGSDEQFF. The CDR3 DNA reads TGCGCCAGCAGCCATGCTAGCGGGAGCGATGAGCAGTTCTTC.

The genes are TRBV28 and TRBJ2-5, with 8 bases fitting TRBD1. The V gene end was trimmed by 3 bases and the J gene end by 5 bases; junction bases not matched to a gene: 17. CDR3 length: 18 amino acids. Germline loops: CDR1 MDHEN, CDR2 SYDVKM. The CDR3 is CASSFGAGRQGLGETQYF. The CDR3 bases are TGTGCCAGCAGTTTCGGGGCGGGGAGACAGGGGTTGGGGGAGACCCAGTACTTC.

The CDR3 protein is CASSLVPTGQGAMNTEAFF. For the CDR3, the DNA is TGTGCCAGCAGCTTAGTCCCAACCGGACAGGGGGCGATGAACACTGAAGCTTTCTTT. The chain combines TRBV7-6 with TRBJ1-1; the match to TRBD1 covers 11 bases. The CDR3 length is 19 residues. The V gene end was trimmed by 1 base and the J gene end by 0 bases; junction bases not matched to a gene: 10. CDR1 SGHVS and CDR2 FNYEAQ come from the germline V gene. The whole variable domain, filled in from reference TRBV7-6 and TRBJ1-1, reads GAGVSQSPRYKVTKRGQDVALRCDPISGHVSLYWYRQALGQGPEFLTYFNYEAQQDKSGLPNDRFSAERPEGSISTLTIQRTEQRDSAMYRCASSLVPTGQGAMNTEAFFGQGTRLTVV.

The V gene is TRBV5-1, the J gene TRBJ2-3; tentatively, D is TRBD2 (9 bases). The CDR3 covers 18 residues. The germline V gene has CDR1 SGHRS and CDR2 YFSETQ. V lost 5 bases, J lost 2 bases, and 24 bases lay in between. The CDR3, as DNA: TGCGCCAGCAGACCAGGGGGCTTACTAGCGGGCCTCACAGATACGCAGTATTTT. Its translation: CASRPGGLLAGLTDTQYF. The full variable domain, with the rest looked up from reference TRBV5-1 and TRBJ2-3, is KAGVTQTPRYLIKTRGQQVTLSCSPISGHRSVSWYQQTPGQGLQFLFEYFSETQRNKGNFPGRFSGRQFSNSRSEMNVSTLELGDSALYLCASRPGGLLAGLTDTQYFGPGTRLTVL.

This clone was seen just once. The rearrangement joins TRBV7-2 to TRBJ1-2; 9 nucleotides match TRBD1. This CDR3 is built from 16 residues. J was trimmed by 4 bases and V by 2 bases; bases with no gene match: 8. Germline values: CDR1 SGHTA, CDR2 FQGNSA. The CDR3 region is CASSLPGQGPTYGYTF. The CDR3 nucleotides read TGTGCCAGCAGCTTACCCGGACAGGGGCCAACCTATGGCTACACCTTC.

The chain uses TRBV7-6 and TRBJ2-3; tentatively, D is TRBD2 (6 bases). CDR3 length equals 13 residues. The germline CDR1 and CDR2 sequences are SGHVS and FNYEAQ. The V end lost 4 bases, the J end lost 4 bases, and 9 bases lay between the germline ends. The CDR3 DNA reads TGTGCCAGCAGCTCCCGGGACTCAGATACGCAGTATTTT. It yields the protein CASSSRDSDTQYF.

The chain couples TRBV9 to TRBJ2-3; 12 bases match TRBD2. The CDR3 is 17 residues long. The V gene's germline CDR1 is SGDLS and CDR2 YYNGEE. J gave up 0 bases and V 3 bases, and 5 bases lay outside the gene matches. In DNA, the CDR3 is TGTGCCAGCAGCGCAACTAGCGGGAGGACTAGCACAGATACGCAGTATTTT. Its translation: CASSATSGRTSTDTQYF. Full variable domain (outside the CDR3, taken from reference TRBV9 and TRBJ2-3): DSGVTQTPKHLITATGQRVTLRCSPRSGDLSVYWYQQSLDQGLQFLIQYYNGEERAKGNILERFSAQQFPDLHSELNLSSLELGDSALYFCASSATSGRTSTDTQYFGPGTRLTVL.

The sample holds a few counts of this clone. As DNA, the CDR3 is TGTGCCACTACTTCGGGAGCTGCCACCGGGGAGCTGTTTTTT. Its translation is CATTSGAATGELFF. The genes are TRBV10-3 and TRBJ2-2; maybe TRBD2 (6 bases). CDR1 is ENHRY and CDR2 is SYGVKD in the germline V gene. The CDR3 extends over 14 amino acids. V lost 10 bases to trimming and J lost 4 bases, with 16 bases between them.

This rearrangement joins TRBV5-1 to TRBJ2-5; weak D call: TRBD2 (5 bases). The better agreement between TRBJ2-7 and the DNA end casts doubt on the J call. In germline, CDR1 is SGHRS, CDR2 YFSETQ. This CDR3 comprises 15 residues. The CDR3 DNA reads as TGCGCCAGCAGCTTGGCGGGCGGGCCCGAAAACGAGCAGTACTTC. This sequence encodes CASSLAGGPENEQYF.

This clone was seen once. The chain couples TRBV4-3 to TRBJ1-2; 9 bases map to TRBD1. Per the germline V gene, CDR1 is LGHNA and CDR2 is YSLEER. Unmatched junction bases numbered 5, after V lost 3 bases and J lost 0 bases. The CDR3 is made up of 16 amino acids. The CDR3 bases are TGCGCCAGCAGCCAGGAACAGGGGGCGTCTAACTATGGCTACACCTTC. The encoded protein is CASSQEQGASNYGYTF.

The chain has TRBV27 and TRBJ2-7; 9 bases line up with TRBD2. The CDR3 is 14 amino acids. Germline-derived CDR1 and CDR2 are MNHEY and SMNVEV (reference sequence). V was clipped by 4 bases and J by 3 bases; unmatched bases: 4. CDR3 DNA sequence: TGTGCCAGCAGTTGGTTAGCGGGAGACTACGAGCAGTACTTC. Its protein product is CASSWLAGDYEQYF.

The gene calls are TRBV5-8 and TRBJ2-1; TRBD1 aligns across 7 bases. After removal of 4 bases from V and 7 bases from J, the junction contained 8 bases not matched to a gene. This CDR3 has 14 residues. CDR1 is SGHTS and CDR2 is YDEGEE in the germline V gene. The CDR3 DNA reads TGTGCCAGCAGCCCTGGACAGGTTAATAATGAGCAGTTCTTC. It encodes CASSPGQVNNEQFF. Looking up the rest from reference TRBV5-8 and TRBJ2-1 gives the full variable domain: EAGVTQSPTHLIKTRGQQATLRCSPISGHTSVYWYQQALGLGLQFLLWYDEGEERNRGNFPPRFSGRQFPNYSSELNVNALELEDSALYLCASSPGQVNNEQFFGPGTRLTVL.

V gene TRBV6-5 combines with J gene TRBJ1-6, with a tentative D call TRBD1 (5 bases). V was cut by 2 bases and J by 9 bases, with 14 bases left in between. The CDR3 loop spans 15 amino acids. Germline V lookup: CDR1 MNHEY, CDR2 SVGAGI. CDR3 coding DNA: TGTGCCAGCAGTTACGAAGTCGGAAGGGGTTCACCCCTCCACTTT. This sequence encodes CASSYEVGRGSPLHF.

The chain employs TRBV2 and TRBJ2-7, with 8 bases matching TRBD1. Germline CDR1 reads SNHLY; CDR2 reads FYNNEI. V lost 6 bases, J lost 4 bases, and 8 bases stayed unmatched. The CDR3 has 14 residues. CDR3: CASSFGTGVYEQYF. As DNA, the CDR3 is TGTGCCAGCAGCTTTGGGACAGGAGTGTACGAGCAGTACTTC.

Only one count was recorded for this clone. The chain links TRBV28 to TRBJ2-7, with TRBD1 as a possible D gene (5 bases). V was shortened by 3 bases and J by 2 bases, with 14 bases between the two germline ends. This CDR3 contains 15 residues. The V gene's germline CDR1 is MDHEN and CDR2 SYDVKM. The CDR3: CASSFSLGLAYEQYF. Here the CDR3 DNA reads TGTGCCAGCAGTTTTTCTCTGGGGCTCGCCTACGAGCAGTACTTC.

The chain combines TRBV30 with TRBJ2-2, with 9 bases aligning to TRBD2. J was trimmed by 3 bases and V by 7 bases; bases with no gene match: 6. Germline loops: CDR1 GTSNPN, CDR2 SVGIG (reference sequence). The CDR3 is 14 amino acids. In nucleotides, the CDR3 is TGTGCCTCGCCTCGACTAGCGGACACCGGGGAGCTGTTTTTT. As protein: CASPRLADTGELFF.

The V call is TRBV30, the J call TRBJ2-7; D perhaps matches TRBD1 (5 bases). The V gene lost 4 bases and the J gene lost 1 base, with 11 bases spanning the gap. The CDR3 is 13 residues long. Germline CDR1 is GTSNPN and CDR2 is SVGIG (reference sequence). The CDR3 DNA follows: TGTGCCTGGATGCAGGACAATTCCTACGAGCAGTACTTC. Translated, it gives CAWMQDNSYEQYF.

V and J are TRBV9 and TRBJ2-6; D is possibly TRBD1 (6 bases). The CDR3 has 15 amino acids. Looked up from germline, CDR1 is SGDLS and CDR2 is YYNGEE. Trimming took 4 bases from V and 0 from J, leaving 8 bases between them. The CDR3 sequence is CASSWTDSGANVLTF. CDR3 bases: TGTGCCAGCAGCTGGACAGACTCTGGGGCCAACGTCCTGACTTTC.

The V call is TRBV7-7, the J call TRBJ2-6; D gene uncertain. Trimming pared 5 bases from V and 0 bases from J, leaving 5 bases between. The CDR3 contains 14 residues. CDR1 is SSHAT and CDR2 is FNYEAQ in the germline V gene (reference sequence). The chain's CDR3 is CASSPDSGANVLTF. In DNA form, the CDR3 reads TGTGCCAGCAGCCCAGACTCTGGGGCCAACGTCCTGACTTTC.

This clone was found a few times. The chain has TRBV7-2 and TRBJ2-5; 8 bases are shared with TRBD2. Per germline, CDR1 SGHTA and CDR2 FQGNSA. The V segment lost 5 bases and the J segment 14 bases; nucleotides outside the gene matches: 13. The CDR3 runs 13 residues. The CDR3 DNA is TGTGCCAGCAGCCCACAAGCGGGAGAGTGGGGATACTTC. This encodes CASSPQAGEWGYF.

The rearrangement joins TRBV29-1 to TRBJ1-4; the D is unclear. CDR3 length equals 11 residues. Trimming pared 7 bases from V and 8 bases from J, leaving 11 bases between. Germline V gives CDR1 SQVTM, CDR2 ANQGSEA. CDR3 nucleotide sequence: TGCAGCGCGACGGCCGGGGAAAAACTGTTTTTT. Translating it yields CSATAGEKLFF. Full variable domain (rest looked up from reference TRBV29-1 and TRBJ1-4): SAVISQKPSRDICQRGTSLTIQCQVDSQVTMMFWYRQQPGQSLTLIATANQGSEATYESGFVIDKFPISRPNLTFSTLTVSNMSPEDSSIYLCSATAGEKLFFGSGTQLSVL.

The V and J genes are TRBV4-1 and TRBJ1-2, with 7 nucleotides matching TRBD1. V gave up 1 base and J gave up 3 bases; unmatched junction bases: 2. This CDR3 is 14 amino acids long. CDR1 and CDR2 (germline): MGHRA, YSYEKL. The CDR3 coding sequence is TGCGCCAGCAGCCAAGTCGACAGGGACTATGGCTACACCTTC. It translates to CASSQVDRDYGYTF.

The rearrangement joins TRBV7-3 to TRBJ2-1; possible D gene TRBD2, 6 bases. Germline-derived CDR1 and CDR2 are SGHTA and FQGTGA. The CDR3 runs to 16 residues. Trimming shortened V by 2 bases and J by 4 bases, and 15 bases separated the two germline ends. CDR3: CASSLFGLASYNEQFF. In nucleotides, the CDR3 is TGTGCCAGCAGCTTATTCGGTCTAGCGAGTTACAATGAGCAGTTCTTC.

DNA for the CDR3: TGTGCCAGCAGTTACTTGGGCGGGAGTAAGAATGAGCAGTTCTTC. This translates into CASSYLGGSKNEQFF. The chain uses TRBV6-5 and TRBJ2-1, with 7 bases matching TRBD2. The CDR3 covers 15 residues. Per germline, CDR1 MNHEY and CDR2 SVGAGI. The V and J ends lost 1 base and 7 bases, in that order; junction bases with no gene match: 7.

In its sample, this clone was seen a few times. V and J are TRBV7-3 and TRBJ2-2, with unresolved D. Germline CDR1 and CDR2: SGHTA and FQGTGA. This CDR3 is 15 amino acids long. Trimming left V 1 base short and J 1 base short, with 7 bases between. For the CDR3, the DNA is TGTGCCAGCAGCTTAAATACAGAGAACACCGGGGAGCTGTTTTTT. It translates to CASSLNTENTGELFF.

This rearrangement joins TRBV27 to TRBJ1-4; unclear D gene. Germline V CDR1 and CDR2: MNHEY, SMNVEV (reference sequence). This CDR3 has 16 amino acids. Trimming removed 5 bases at V and 2 bases at J, with 15 bases between. The CDR3, as DNA: TGTGCCAGCAGTCCCTTCGCGGGGTCCACTAATGAAAAACTGTTTTTT. Translated: CASSPFAGSTNEKLFF.

This clone is a singleton in its sample. V is TRBV7-9 and J is TRBJ2-4, with D unresolved. This CDR3 spans 15 amino acids. CDR1 is SEHNR and CDR2 is FQNEAQ in the germline V gene (reference sequence). V lost 5 bases, J lost 4 bases, and 15 bases lay in between. In DNA form, the CDR3 reads TGTGCCAGCAGCCCTGGTGTGGTCCAGAAAAACATTCAGTACTTC. Its protein is CASSPGVVQKNIQYF.

The V and J genes are TRBV28 and TRBJ1-6, with D possibly matching TRBD1 (5 bases). Germline loops: CDR1 MDHEN, CDR2 SYDVKM. Between the trimmed V and J ends, which lost 6 bases and 0 bases, there was a span of 6 bases. The CDR3 sequence is 14 residues long. Written as DNA, the CDR3 is TGTGCCAGCAGCGACAGCTCCTATAATTCACCCCTCCACTTT. This codes for CASSDSSYNSPLHF.

V usage is TRBV2 and J usage is TRBJ1-1, with D uncertain. V gave up 1 base and J gave up 0 bases, with 6 bases separating them. CDR3 size: 14 residues. Per germline, CDR1 SNHLY and CDR2 FYNNEI. CDR3 nucleotides: TGTGCCAGCAGTGAAGGGCAGTTGAACACTGAAGCTTTCTTT. It is translated as CASSEGQLNTEAFF.